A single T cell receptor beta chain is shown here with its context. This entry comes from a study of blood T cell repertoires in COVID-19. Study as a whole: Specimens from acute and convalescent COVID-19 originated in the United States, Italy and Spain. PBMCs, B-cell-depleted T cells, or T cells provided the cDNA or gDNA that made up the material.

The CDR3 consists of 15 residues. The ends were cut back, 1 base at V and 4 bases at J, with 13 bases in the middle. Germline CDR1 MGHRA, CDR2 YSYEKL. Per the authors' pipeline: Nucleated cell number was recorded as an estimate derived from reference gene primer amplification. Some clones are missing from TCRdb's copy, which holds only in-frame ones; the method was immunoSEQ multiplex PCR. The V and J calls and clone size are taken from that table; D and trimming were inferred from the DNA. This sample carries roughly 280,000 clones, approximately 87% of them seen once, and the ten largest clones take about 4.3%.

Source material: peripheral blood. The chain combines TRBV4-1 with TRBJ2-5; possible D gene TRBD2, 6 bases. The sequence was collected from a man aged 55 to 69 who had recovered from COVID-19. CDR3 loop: CASSQVSLGGETQYF. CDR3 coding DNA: TGCGCCAGCAGCCAAGTGTCACTGGGGGGAGAGACCCAGTACTTC.